The next 27 T cell receptor beta chains were all read from a single sample in a study of radiation and T cells in renal cell carcinoma (dated by TCRdb to about 2020). The intended sense of this specimen's time point label: tumor resected at nephrectomy. Interpreted using the paper, the treatment or condition label stands for: treatment-naive control, cytoreductive nephrectomy. Library prep was done by the immunoSEQ multiplex PCR assay. TCRdb took over this immuneACCESS table, retaining in-frame rearrangements with V and J assigned. Such tables are incomplete; in checked studies, under half of the missing clones stem from an unresolved V gene, and the remainder is unexplained. The sample profile shows around 12,000 clones; around 65% of them were found once. The top ten hold roughly 20% of the sample. Source: tumor tissue, taken from a patient whose treatment was nephrectomy without radiotherapy. These receptors all come from a woman aged 80 or older with renal cell carcinoma.

By share of the sample, this clone is large. The chain carries TRBV7-9 and TRBJ2-3; the D gene could be TRBD1 or TRBD2 (6 bases each). The CDR3 covers 17 residues. V was cut by 1 base and J by 0 bases, with 14 bases left in between. Germline CDR1 reads SEHNR; CDR2 reads FQNEAQ (reference sequence). The CDR3 spells CASSLGGGSGSTDTQYF. The CDR3 bases are TGTGCCAGCAGCTTAGGAGGGGGGTCAGGCAGCACAGATACGCAGTATTTT.

The chain couples TRBV4-1 to TRBJ2-2; possible D gene TRBD1, 6 bases. Trimming pared 0 bases from V and 6 bases from J, leaving 20 bases between. The CDR3 sequence is 18 residues long. Germline V gene sequence: CDR1 MGHRA, CDR2 YSYEKL. The CDR3 nucleotides read TGCGCCAGCAGCCAAGAGGGGGCCTGGACTTCGCCCCCCGGGGAGCTGTTTTTT. Amino acids: CASSQEGAWTSPPGELFF.

This clone was detected only once. The V gene is TRBV7-8, the J gene TRBJ1-1, with 11 bases lining up with TRBD1. The CDR3 spans 17 residues. V shed 3 bases, J shed 3 bases, and the junction held 9 bases outside the gene matches. CDR1 is SGHVS, CDR2 FQNEAQ, per germline. This CDR3 reads CASSFAGTGGFDTEAFF. The DNA for the CDR3 is TGTGCCAGCAGCTTCGCCGGGACAGGGGGTTTCGACACTGAAGCTTTCTTT.

This chain links TRBV7-8 with TRBJ1-1; maybe TRBD1 (5 bases). The CDR3 contains 14 residues. Per the germline V gene, CDR1 is SGHVS and CDR2 is FQNEAQ. V lost 2 bases and J 4 bases, leaving 11 bases between the germline ends. The CDR3 here is CASSLSGPPTEAFF. In DNA, the CDR3 is TGTGCCAGCAGCTTATCGGGACCGCCCACTGAAGCTTTCTTT.

The chain couples TRBV5-5 to TRBJ1-6; no definite D call. V lost 7 bases and J lost 2, with 13 bases in between. Per germline, CDR1 SGHKS and CDR2 YYEKEE (reference sequence). CDR3 length: 15 residues. CDR3 amino acids: CASRNGEAYNSPLHF. CDR3 DNA sequence: TGTGCCAGCCGAAATGGGGAGGCCTATAATTCACCCCTCCACTTT.

By share, this clone counts as medium-sized. This sequence joins TRBV7-8 and TRBJ1-5, with D possibly matching TRBD1 (6 bases). The CDR3 consists of 16 residues. V was pared by 0 bases and J by 9 bases, with 18 bases between. Germline CDR1 and CDR2: SGHVS and FQNEAQ. The DNA of the CDR3 is TGTGCCAGCAGCTTAGCTTCCCGGACGGGACAATGGCCCCAGCATTTT. This encodes CASSLASRTGQWPQHF.

This clone was counted a single time. The chain combines TRBV19 with TRBJ2-2; 7 nucleotides align to TRBD1. The CDR3 has 17 amino acids. The junction had 15 bases not matched to a gene; V was cut back by 10 bases and J by 1 base. In germline, CDR1 is LNHDA, CDR2 SQIVND (reference sequence). CDR3 coding DNA: TGTGCCACCCTTCCCGACAGGGCAGCAGTGAACACCGGGGAGCTGTTTTTT. Its protein product is CATLPDRAAVNTGELFF.

V usage is TRBV9 and J usage is TRBJ2-2; 7 bases agree with TRBD2. The CDR3 totals 17 residues. The V and J ends lost 3 bases and 0 bases, in that order; junction bases with no gene match: 8. Germline V gene lookup returns CDR1 SGDLS and CDR2 YYNGEE. DNA of the CDR3: TGTGCCAGCAGCGCCTCCGGTGCGGGGGCGAACACCGGGGAGCTGTTTTTT. It encodes CASSASGAGANTGELFF.

The chain is built from TRBV7-8 and TRBJ1-5; possible D gene TRBD1, 5 bases. Trimming cost V 3 bases and J 0 bases, with 15 bases left between them. From germline, CDR1 is SGHVS and CDR2 FQNEAQ. The CDR3 consists of 17 residues. This chain's CDR3 is CASSLGGGSLSNQPQHF. The CDR3 bases are TGTGCCAGCAGCTTGGGGGGTGGCAGCCTTAGCAATCAGCCCCAGCATTTT.

The J gene is TRBJ2-7, the V gene TRBV6-5, with D possibly matching TRBD1 (5 bases). The germline V gene has CDR1 MNHEY and CDR2 SVGAGI. V shed 7 bases and J shed 0 bases, with 10 bases lying between them. The CDR3 totals 13 residues. The CDR3, as DNA: TGTGCCAGCAAAGGACAAGGCTCCTACGAGCAGTACTTC. It is translated as CASKGQGSYEQYF.

This clone appeared a few times. This chain uses TRBV5-6 with TRBJ2-1; TRBD1 is a possible D gene (7 bases). The CDR3 has 16 amino acids. Germline CDR1 reads SGHDT; CDR2 reads YYEEEE. The V end lost 6 bases, the J end lost 3 bases, and 19 bases lay between the germline ends. The CDR3 DNA sequence: TGTGCCAGCACCCCCACCCTGCGGGACAGCTACAATGAGCAGTTCTTC. This sequence encodes CASTPTLRDSYNEQFF.

This rearrangement joins TRBV7-9 to TRBJ2-7; a weak D match, TRBD1 (5 bases). Trimming took 3 bases from V and 4 from J, leaving 13 bases between them. CDR3 size: 14 residues. Germline V lookup: CDR1 SEHNR, CDR2 FQNEAQ (reference sequence). This chain's CDR3 is CASSFSGDSYEQYV. The CDR3, as DNA: TGTGCCAGCAGCTTCTCCGGCGACAGTTACGAGCAGTACGTC.

The chain combines TRBV10-1 with TRBJ2-3; D unclear. V was clipped by 1 base and J by 6 bases, with 2 bases between them. In germline, CDR1 is WNHNN, CDR2 SYGVQD (reference sequence). The CDR3 has 11 residues. For the CDR3, the DNA is TGCGCCAGCAGTGAGTTGGATACGCAGTATTTT. Translated, it gives CASSELDTQYF.

In this sample, this clone turned up a few times. This sequence joins TRBV25-1 and TRBJ1-2; weak D call: TRBD1 (5 bases). Germline V gene data show CDR1 as MGHDK and CDR2 as SYGVNS. Trimming removed 7 bases at V and 2 bases at J, with 14 bases between. The CDR3 consists of 14 residues. The CDR3, as DNA: TGTGCCAGCACCAAAACCGGGGGGAACTATGGCTACACCTTC. Amino acid sequence: CASTKTGGNYGYTF.

The rearrangement uses TRBV19 and TRBJ1-6, with D unresolved. The CDR3 loop spans 12 amino acids. CDR1 and CDR2 (germline): LNHDA, SQIVND (reference sequence). The V gene lost 3 bases and the J gene lost 7 bases, with 4 bases spanning the gap. CDR3 coding DNA: TGTGCCAGTAGTATGCAGAATTCACCCCTCCACTTT. This sequence encodes CASSMQNSPLHF.

The chain is built from TRBV21-1 and TRBJ1-2. TRBV21-1 is a pseudogene locus. This CDR3 is built from 16 residues. The DNA for the CDR3 is TGTGCCAGCAGCGAACAGCGGACCGGAGGTGACTATGGCTACACCTTC. Its protein is CASSEQRTGGDYGYTF.

The V and J genes are TRBV9 and TRBJ2-1; a weak D match, TRBD1 (6 bases). The CDR3 is 15 amino acids. V lost 4 bases and J lost 8, with 19 bases in between. Looked up from germline, CDR1 is SGDLS and CDR2 is YYNGEE. CDR3 DNA sequence: TGTGCCAGCAGCCCGCGACAGGCTGTGATGGATGAGCAGTTCTTC. Translation: CASSPRQAVMDEQFF.

The genes are TRBV10-3 and TRBJ1-1; 9 nucleotides line up with TRBD1. CDR1 is ENHRY, CDR2 SYGVKD, per germline. The CDR3 spans 16 residues. J was trimmed by 2 bases and V by 5 bases; bases with no gene match: 9. CDR3 sequence: CAISFTGTGTNTEAFF. DNA for the CDR3: TGTGCCATCAGTTTTACCGGGACAGGGACCAACACTGAAGCTTTCTTT.

The rearrangement links TRBV6-1 to TRBJ2-7, with 8 bases fitting TRBD2. Germline trimming cut 5 bases from V and 0 bases from J; bases unmatched to any gene: 6. This CDR3 has 15 amino acids. Per the germline V gene, CDR1 is MNHNS and CDR2 is SASEGT. The DNA of the CDR3 is TGTGCCAGCAGTACTAGCGGTTCCTACTCCTACGAGCAGTACTTC. This gives the protein CASSTSGSYSYEQYF.

This chain links TRBV25-1 with TRBJ2-5, with D possibly being TRBD1 (6 bases). The DNA end favors TRBJ2-7, so the J call may be wrong. The CDR3 loop spans 14 amino acids. Germline-derived CDR1 and CDR2 are MGHDK and SYGVNS. The CDR3 sequence: CASSATGWDSEQYF. The CDR3 nucleotides are TGTGCCAGCAGTGCGACAGGCTGGGATTCCGAGCAGTACTTC.

The chain joins TRBV4-2 to TRBJ1-2; tentatively, D is TRBD1 (6 bases). V was pared by 5 bases and J by 7 bases, with 26 bases between. The CDR3 has 17 amino acids. Per germline, CDR1 LGHNA and CDR2 YNFKEQ. The CDR3 is CASSDTYRGGSEGGYTF. CDR3 DNA sequence: TGTGCCAGCAGCGACACCTACAGAGGGGGAAGTGAGGGTGGCTACACCTTC.

This clone was seen only once. This chain links TRBV7-2 with TRBJ1-5; D unresolved. Trimming shortened V by 5 bases and J by 6 bases, and 8 bases separated the two germline ends. The CDR3 is 12 amino acids. The germline V gene encodes CDR1 SGHTA and CDR2 FQGNSA. The CDR3 region has the DNA TGTGCCAGCAGCCTACCCGGTCAGCCCCAGCATTTT. Protein product: CASSLPGQPQHF.

The chain is built from TRBV5-1 and TRBJ1-5; 7 bases map to TRBD1. Losses at the gene ends were 4 bases for V and 3 bases for J; bases not matched to a gene: 19. Germline V gives CDR1 SGHRS, CDR2 YFSETQ. CDR3 size: 19 residues. The CDR3 nucleotides are TGCGCCAGCAGCGAATCGCCTTTAATAGGGGGCGCGGTCAATCAGCCCCAGCATTTT. This gives the protein CASSESPLIGGAVNQPQHF. Variable domain in full (rest from reference TRBV5-1 and TRBJ1-5): KAGVTQTPRYLIKTRGQQVTLSCSPISGHRSVSWYQQTPGQGLQFLFEYFSETQRNKGNFPGRFSGRQFSNSRSEMNVSTLELGDSALYLCASSESPLIGGAVNQPQHFGDGTRLSIL.

The chain combines TRBV6-5 with TRBJ2-7; D possibly corresponds to TRBD2 (5 bases). Trimming took off 5 bases at V and 3 bases at J, with 8 bases between the two ends. CDR1 and CDR2 from the germline V gene are MNHEY and SVGAGI. This CDR3 is 12 amino acids long. The CDR3 DNA reads as TGTGCCAGCAGTGGGAGTCACTACGAGCAGTACGTC. Encoded protein: CASSGSHYEQYV.

Only a few counts were recorded for this clone. This chain uses TRBV9 with TRBJ1-6; TRBD1 might be the D (5 bases). The V end lost 4 bases, the J end lost 10 bases, and 15 bases lay between the germline ends. The CDR3 length is 14 residues. The V gene's germline CDR1 is SGDLS and CDR2 YYNGEE. The CDR3 DNA reads TGTGCCAGCAGCCCAAGACTGGGGGGGTCACCCCTCCACTTT. Amino acid sequence: CASSPRLGGSPLHF.

The chain uses TRBV7-6 and TRBJ1-5, with TRBD1 as a possible D gene (5 bases). The V end lost 1 base, the J end lost 3 bases, and 10 bases lay between the germline ends. CDR1 SGHVS and CDR2 FNYEAQ come from the germline V gene. This CDR3 is built from 15 residues. The CDR3 is CASSLDGTANQPQHF. CDR3 nucleotides: TGTGCCAGCAGCTTAGACGGGACGGCCAATCAGCCCCAGCATTTT.

The rearrangement links TRBV6-5 to TRBJ2-2; D remains unclear. This CDR3 region has 11 residues. CDR1 MNHEY and CDR2 SVGAGI come from the germline V gene. V lost 6 bases and J lost 7, with 6 bases in between. The CDR3 DNA reads TGTGCCAGCAGGGCAGGCGGGGAGCTGTTTTTT. Protein sequence: CASRAGGELFF.